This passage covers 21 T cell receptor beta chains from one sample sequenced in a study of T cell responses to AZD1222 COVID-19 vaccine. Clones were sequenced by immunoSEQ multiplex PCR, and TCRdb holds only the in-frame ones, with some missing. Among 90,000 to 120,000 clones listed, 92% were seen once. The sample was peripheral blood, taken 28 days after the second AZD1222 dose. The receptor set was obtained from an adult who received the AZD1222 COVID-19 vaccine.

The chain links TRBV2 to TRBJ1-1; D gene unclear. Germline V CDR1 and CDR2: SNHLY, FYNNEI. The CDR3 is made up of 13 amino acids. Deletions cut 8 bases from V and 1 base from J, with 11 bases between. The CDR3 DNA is TGTGCCAGCCTTAGATATCGGAACACTGAAGCTTTCTTT. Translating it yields CASLRYRNTEAFF.

The CDR3 loop is CASSSITGIGAFF. The DNA for the CDR3 is TGTGCCAGCAGCAGTATAACAGGGATTGGAGCTTTCTTT. The rearrangement links TRBV5-5 to TRBJ1-1, with D tentatively TRBD1 (6 bases). The CDR3 has 13 residues. V was trimmed by 4 bases and J by 10 bases, leaving 17 bases between them. CDR1 and CDR2 (germline): SGHKS, YYEKEE (reference sequence).

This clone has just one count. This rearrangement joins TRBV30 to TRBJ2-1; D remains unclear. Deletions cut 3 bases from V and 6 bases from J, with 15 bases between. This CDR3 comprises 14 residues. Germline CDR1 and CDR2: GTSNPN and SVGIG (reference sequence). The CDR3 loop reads CAWSPFSVGNEQFF. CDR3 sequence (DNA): TGTGCCTGGAGCCCGTTTAGTGTGGGCAATGAGCAGTTCTTC. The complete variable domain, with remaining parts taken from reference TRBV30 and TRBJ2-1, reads SQTIHQWPATLVQPVGSPLSLECTVEGTSNPNLYWYRQAAGRGLQLLFYSVGIGQISSEVPQNLSASRPQDRQFILSSKKLLLSDSGFYLCAWSPFSVGNEQFFGPGTRLTVL.

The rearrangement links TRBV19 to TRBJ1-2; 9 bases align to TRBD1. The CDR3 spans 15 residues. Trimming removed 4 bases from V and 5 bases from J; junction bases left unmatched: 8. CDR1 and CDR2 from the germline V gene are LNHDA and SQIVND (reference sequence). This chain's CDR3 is CASSSTGTGRYGYTF. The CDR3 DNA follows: TGTGCCAGTAGTAGTACCGGGACAGGGAGGTATGGCTACACCTTC.

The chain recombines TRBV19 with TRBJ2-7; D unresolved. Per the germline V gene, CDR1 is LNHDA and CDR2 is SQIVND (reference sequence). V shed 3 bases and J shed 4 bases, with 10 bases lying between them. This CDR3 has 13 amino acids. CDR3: CASSIKGSYEQYF. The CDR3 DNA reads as TGTGCCAGTAGTATCAAAGGGTCATACGAGCAGTACTTC.

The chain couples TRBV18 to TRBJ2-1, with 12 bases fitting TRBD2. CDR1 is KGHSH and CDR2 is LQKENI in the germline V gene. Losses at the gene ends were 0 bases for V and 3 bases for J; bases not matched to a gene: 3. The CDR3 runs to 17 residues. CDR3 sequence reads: CASSPPASGRVYNEQFF. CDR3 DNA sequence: TGTGCCAGCTCACCACCGGCTAGCGGGAGGGTCTACAATGAGCAGTTCTTC.

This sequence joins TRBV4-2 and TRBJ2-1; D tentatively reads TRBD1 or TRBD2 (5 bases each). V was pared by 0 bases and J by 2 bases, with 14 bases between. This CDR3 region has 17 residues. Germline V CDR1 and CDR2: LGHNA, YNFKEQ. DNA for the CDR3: TGTGCCAGCAGCCAAGACCCCCATCCGGGACCCTACAATGAGCAGTTCTTC. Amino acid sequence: CASSQDPHPGPYNEQFF.

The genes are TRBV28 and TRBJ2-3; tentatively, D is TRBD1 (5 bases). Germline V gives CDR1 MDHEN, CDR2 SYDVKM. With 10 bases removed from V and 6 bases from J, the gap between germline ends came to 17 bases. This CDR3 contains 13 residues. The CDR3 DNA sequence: TGTGCCACAGGGTCCGGCCCCATTGATACGCAGTATTTT. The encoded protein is CATGSGPIDTQYF.

The CDR3 bases are TGTGCCAGCAGCTGGCGGGAGTTCCCTAGGGAGCAGTACTTC. The encoded protein is CASSWREFPREQYF. This chain links TRBV5-5 with TRBJ2-7; TRBD2 aligns across 7 bases. The J segment lost 7 bases and the V segment lost 3 bases, leaving 10 bases of the junction unmatched. The CDR3 loop spans 14 amino acids. Germline V lookup: CDR1 SGHKS, CDR2 YYEKEE (reference sequence).

The CDR3 nucleotides read TGTGCCAGCGACCCGGCCCGGGGGATCGGCTATGGCTACACCTTC. Protein: CASDPARGIGYGYTF. V and J are TRBV28 and TRBJ1-2, with D maybe TRBD1 (5 bases). V dropped 8 bases and J dropped 4 bases, with 20 bases sitting between them. The CDR3 covers 15 residues. CDR1 is MDHEN, CDR2 SYDVKM, per germline.

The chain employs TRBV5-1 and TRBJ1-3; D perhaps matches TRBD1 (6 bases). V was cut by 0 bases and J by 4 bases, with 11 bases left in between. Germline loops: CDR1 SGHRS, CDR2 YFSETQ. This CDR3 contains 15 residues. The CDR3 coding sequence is TGCGCCAGCAGCTTGGGGTCAGGGGAAGGAAACACCATATATTTT. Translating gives CASSLGSGEGNTIYF.

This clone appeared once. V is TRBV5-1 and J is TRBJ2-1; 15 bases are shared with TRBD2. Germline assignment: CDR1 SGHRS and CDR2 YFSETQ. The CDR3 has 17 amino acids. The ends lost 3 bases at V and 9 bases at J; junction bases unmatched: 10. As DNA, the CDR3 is TGCGCCAGCAGCTCGCGGACTAGCGGGGGGGCTCTGGGTGAGCAGTTCTTC. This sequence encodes CASSSRTSGGALGEQFF.

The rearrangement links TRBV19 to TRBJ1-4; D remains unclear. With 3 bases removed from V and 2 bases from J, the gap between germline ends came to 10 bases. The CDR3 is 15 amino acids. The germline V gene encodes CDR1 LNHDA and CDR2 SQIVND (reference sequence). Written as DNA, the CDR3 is TGTGCCAGTAGTATCCCCAGGATCACTAATGAAAAACTGTTTTTT. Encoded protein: CASSIPRITNEKLFF.

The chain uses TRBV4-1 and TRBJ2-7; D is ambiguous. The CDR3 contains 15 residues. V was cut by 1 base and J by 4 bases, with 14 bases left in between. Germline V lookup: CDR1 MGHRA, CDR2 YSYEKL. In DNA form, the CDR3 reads TGCGCCAGCAGCCAAGCCGCGGATACTGGTTACGAGCAGTACTTC. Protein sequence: CASSQAADTGYEQYF.

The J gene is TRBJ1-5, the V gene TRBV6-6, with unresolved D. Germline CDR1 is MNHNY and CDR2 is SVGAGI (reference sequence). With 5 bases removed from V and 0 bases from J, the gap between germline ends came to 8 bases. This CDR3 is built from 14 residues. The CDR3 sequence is CASSTDVSNQPQHF. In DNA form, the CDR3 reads TGTGCCAGCAGTACCGACGTTAGCAATCAGCCCCAGCATTTT.

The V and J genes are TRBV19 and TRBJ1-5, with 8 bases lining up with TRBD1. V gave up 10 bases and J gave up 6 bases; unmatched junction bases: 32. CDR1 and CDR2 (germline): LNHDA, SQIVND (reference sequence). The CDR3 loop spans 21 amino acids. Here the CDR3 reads CAIIIDLTRQGMSRTGQPQHF. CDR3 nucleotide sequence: TGTGCCATTATTATAGATTTAACACGACAGGGGATGTCGAGGACGGGTCAGCCCCAGCATTTT.

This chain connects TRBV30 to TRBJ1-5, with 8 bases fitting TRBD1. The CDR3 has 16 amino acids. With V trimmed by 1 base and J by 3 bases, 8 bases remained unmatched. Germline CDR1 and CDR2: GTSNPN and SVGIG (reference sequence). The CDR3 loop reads CAWSGPGTGFNQPQHF. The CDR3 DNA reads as TGTGCCTGGAGTGGACCTGGGACAGGCTTCAATCAGCCCCAGCATTTT.

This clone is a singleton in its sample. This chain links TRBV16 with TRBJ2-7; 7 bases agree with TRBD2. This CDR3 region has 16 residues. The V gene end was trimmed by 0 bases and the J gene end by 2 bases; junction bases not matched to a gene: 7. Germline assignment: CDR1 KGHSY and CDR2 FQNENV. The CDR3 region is CASSQSKAGTTYEQYF. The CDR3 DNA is TGTGCCAGCAGCCAATCAAAAGCGGGAACTACCTACGAGCAGTACTTC.

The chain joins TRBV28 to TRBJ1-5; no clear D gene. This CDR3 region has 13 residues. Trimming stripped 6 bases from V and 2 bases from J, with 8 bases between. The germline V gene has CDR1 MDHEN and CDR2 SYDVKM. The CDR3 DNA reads TGTGCCAGCAGGGGTTTCGGCAATCAGCCCCAGCATTTT. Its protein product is CASRGFGNQPQHF.

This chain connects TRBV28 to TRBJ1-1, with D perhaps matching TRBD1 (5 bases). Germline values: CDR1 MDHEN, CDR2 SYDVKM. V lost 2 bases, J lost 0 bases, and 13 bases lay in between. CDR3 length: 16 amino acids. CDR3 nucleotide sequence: TGTGCCAGCAGTTTACGCCTGGGACGGGTGAACACTGAAGCTTTCTTT. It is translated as CASSLRLGRVNTEAFF.

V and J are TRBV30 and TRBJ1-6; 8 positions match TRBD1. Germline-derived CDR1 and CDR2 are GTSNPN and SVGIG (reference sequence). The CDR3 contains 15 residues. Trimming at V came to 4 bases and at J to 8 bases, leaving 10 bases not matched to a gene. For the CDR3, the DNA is TGTGCCTGGACTCCGCCCAGGGGGCTGGATTCACCCCTCCACTTT. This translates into CAWTPPRGLDSPLHF.